This T cell receptor beta chain was identified in a study of regulatory T cells in long-lasting Graves disease. This CDR3 is built from 16 residues. The V end was cut by 4 bases, the J end by 5 bases, with 19 bases between. In germline, CDR1 is SGHRS, CDR2 YFSETQ. Assembly of TCR beta libraries relied on iRepertoire HTBI primers together with Arm-PCR of CDR3 regions. In TCRdb, the multiplex PCR reads were re-called with MiXCR into one record per CDR3 protein. The data contain approximately 350,000 distinct CDR3 sequences, about 23% of them singletons. The time point here: persistent/refractory GD, antithyroid drugs over 5 years with positive TRAb. RNA isolated from PBMCs was used to make the TCR library.

V gene TRBV5-1 combines with J gene TRBJ2-4, with D possibly being TRBD1 (6 bases). This receptor was identified in a woman between 40 and 50 years old with Graves disease. The source material was peripheral blood mononuclear cells (PBMCs), sampled when the disease was refractory, from a patient treated with antithyroid drugs. CDR3 sequence (DNA): TGCGCCAGCAGCCGTTGGCCGCAGGGGATGGAAAACATTCAGTACTTC. Its translation is CASSRWPQGMENIQYF.